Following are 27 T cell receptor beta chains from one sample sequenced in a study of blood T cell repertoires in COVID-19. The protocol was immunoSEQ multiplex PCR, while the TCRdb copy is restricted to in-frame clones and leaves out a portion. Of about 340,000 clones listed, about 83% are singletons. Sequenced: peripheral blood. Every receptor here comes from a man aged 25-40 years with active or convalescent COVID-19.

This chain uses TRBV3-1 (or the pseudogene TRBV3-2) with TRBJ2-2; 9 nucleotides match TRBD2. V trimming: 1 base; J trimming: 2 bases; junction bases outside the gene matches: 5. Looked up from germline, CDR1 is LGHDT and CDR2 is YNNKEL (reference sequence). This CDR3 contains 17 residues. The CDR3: CASSQVASGENTGELFF. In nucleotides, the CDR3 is TGTGCCAGCAGCCAAGTGGCTAGCGGGGAAAACACCGGGGAGCTGTTTTTT.

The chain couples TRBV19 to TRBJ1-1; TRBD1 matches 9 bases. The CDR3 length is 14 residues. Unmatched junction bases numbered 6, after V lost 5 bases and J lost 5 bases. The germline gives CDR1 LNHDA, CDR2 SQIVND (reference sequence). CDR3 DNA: TGTGCCAGTAGTTGGACAGGGGAGGGGACTGAAGCTTTCTTT. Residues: CASSWTGEGTEAFF.

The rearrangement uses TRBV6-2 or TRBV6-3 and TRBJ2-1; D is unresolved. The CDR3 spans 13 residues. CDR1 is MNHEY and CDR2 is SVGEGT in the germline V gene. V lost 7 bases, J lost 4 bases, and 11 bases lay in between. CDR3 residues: CASTPDSYNEQFF. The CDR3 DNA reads TGTGCCAGCACCCCCGACTCATACAATGAGCAGTTCTTC.

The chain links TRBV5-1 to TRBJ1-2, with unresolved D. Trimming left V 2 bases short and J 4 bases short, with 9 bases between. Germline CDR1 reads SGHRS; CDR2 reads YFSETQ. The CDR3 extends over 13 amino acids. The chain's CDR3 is CASSFDKLYGYTF. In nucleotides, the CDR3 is TGCGCCAGCAGCTTTGACAAGCTCTATGGCTACACCTTC. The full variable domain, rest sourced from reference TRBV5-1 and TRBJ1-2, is KAGVTQTPRYLIKTRGQQVTLSCSPISGHRSVSWYQQTPGQGLQFLFEYFSETQRNKGNFPGRFSGRQFSNSRSEMNVSTLELGDSALYLCASSFDKLYGYTFGSGTRLTVV.

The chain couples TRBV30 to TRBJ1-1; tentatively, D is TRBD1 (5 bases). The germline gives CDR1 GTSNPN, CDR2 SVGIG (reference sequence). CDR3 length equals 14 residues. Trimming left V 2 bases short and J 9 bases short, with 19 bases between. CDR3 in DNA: TGTGCCTGGAGTCGGTTCGGCAGGACAACAAAAGCTTTCTTT. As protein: CAWSRFGRTTKAFF.

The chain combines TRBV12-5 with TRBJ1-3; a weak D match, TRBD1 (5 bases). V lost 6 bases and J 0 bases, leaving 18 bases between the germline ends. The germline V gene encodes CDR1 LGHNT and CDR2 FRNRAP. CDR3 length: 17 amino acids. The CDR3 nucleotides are TGTGCTAGTGGCTCCCGGGCAGGGTCGAGCTCTGGAAACACCATATATTTT. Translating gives CASGSRAGSSSGNTIYF.

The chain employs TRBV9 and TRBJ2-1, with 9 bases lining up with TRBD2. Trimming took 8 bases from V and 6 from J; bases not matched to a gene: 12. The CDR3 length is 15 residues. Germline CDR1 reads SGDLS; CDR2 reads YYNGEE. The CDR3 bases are TGTGCCAGTTCCAATAGCGGGAGAGGGTCCAATGAGCAGTTCTTC. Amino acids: CASSNSGRGSNEQFF.

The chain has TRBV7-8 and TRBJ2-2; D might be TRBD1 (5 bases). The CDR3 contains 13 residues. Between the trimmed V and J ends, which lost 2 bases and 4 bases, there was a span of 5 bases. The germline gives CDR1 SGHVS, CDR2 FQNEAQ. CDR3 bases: TGTGCCAGCAGCTTAAGGGGCACCGGGGAGCTGTTTTTT. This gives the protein CASSLRGTGELFF.

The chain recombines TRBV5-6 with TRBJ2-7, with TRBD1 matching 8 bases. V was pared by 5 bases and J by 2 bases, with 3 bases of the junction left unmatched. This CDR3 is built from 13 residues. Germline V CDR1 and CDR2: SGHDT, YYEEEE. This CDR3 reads CASRPTGAYEQYF. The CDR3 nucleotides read TGTGCCAGCAGGCCGACAGGGGCCTACGAGCAGTACTTC.

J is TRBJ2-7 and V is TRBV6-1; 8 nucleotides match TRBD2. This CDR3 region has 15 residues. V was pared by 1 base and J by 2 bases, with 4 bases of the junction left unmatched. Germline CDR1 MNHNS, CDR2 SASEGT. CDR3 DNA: TGTGCCAGCAGTGAAGGTCCAGCGGGGGCCTACGAGCAGTACTTC. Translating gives CASSEGPAGAYEQYF.

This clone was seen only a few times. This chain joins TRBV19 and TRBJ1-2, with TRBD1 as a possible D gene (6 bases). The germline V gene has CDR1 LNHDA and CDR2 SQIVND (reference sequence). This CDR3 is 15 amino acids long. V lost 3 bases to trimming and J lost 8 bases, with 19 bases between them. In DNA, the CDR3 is TGTGCCAGTAGTATGGTGGGGGATGGACAGCAGGGCTACACCTTC. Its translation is CASSMVGDGQQGYTF.

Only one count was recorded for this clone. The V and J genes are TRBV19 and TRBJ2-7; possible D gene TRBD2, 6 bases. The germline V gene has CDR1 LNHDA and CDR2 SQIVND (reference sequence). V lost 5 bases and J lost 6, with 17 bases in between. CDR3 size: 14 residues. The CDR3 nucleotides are TGTGCCAGTAGTCCGCGGGGTCCCGGCGGCGAGCAGTACTTC. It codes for CASSPRGPGGEQYF.

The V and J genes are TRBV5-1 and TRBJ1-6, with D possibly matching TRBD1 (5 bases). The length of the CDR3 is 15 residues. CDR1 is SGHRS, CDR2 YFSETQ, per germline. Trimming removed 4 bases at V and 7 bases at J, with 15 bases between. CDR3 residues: CASSETQGGNSPLHF. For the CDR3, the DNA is TGCGCCAGCAGCGAGACCCAGGGTGGGAATTCACCCCTCCACTTT.

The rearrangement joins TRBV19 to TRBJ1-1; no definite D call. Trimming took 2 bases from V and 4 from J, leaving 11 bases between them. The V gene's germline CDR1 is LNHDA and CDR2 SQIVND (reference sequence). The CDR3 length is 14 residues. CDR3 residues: CASSISSAGTEAFF. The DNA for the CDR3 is TGTGCCAGTAGTATATCCTCAGCGGGCACTGAAGCTTTCTTT. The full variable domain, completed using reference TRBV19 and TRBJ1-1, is DGGITQSPKYLFRKEGQNVTLSCEQNLNHDAMYWYRQDPGQGLRLIYYSQIVNDFQKGDIAEGYSVSREKKESFPLTVTSAQKNPTAFYLCASSISSAGTEAFFGQGTRLTVV.

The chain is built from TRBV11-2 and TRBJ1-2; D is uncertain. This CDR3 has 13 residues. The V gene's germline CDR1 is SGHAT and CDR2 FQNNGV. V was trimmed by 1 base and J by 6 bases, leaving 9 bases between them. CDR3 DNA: TGTGCCAGCAGCTTAGGAGCCCCCCATGGCTACACCTTC. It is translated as CASSLGAPHGYTF.

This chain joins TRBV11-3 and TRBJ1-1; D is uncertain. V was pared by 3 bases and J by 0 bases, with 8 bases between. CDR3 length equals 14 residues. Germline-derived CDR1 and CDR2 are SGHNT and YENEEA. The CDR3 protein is CASSFESLNTEAFF. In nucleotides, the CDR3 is TGTGCCAGCAGCTTCGAGAGTCTGAACACTGAAGCTTTCTTT. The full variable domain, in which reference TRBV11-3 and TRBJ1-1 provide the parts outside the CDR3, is EAGVVQSPRYKIIEKKQPVAFWCNPISGHNTLYWYLQNLGQGPELLIRYENEEAVDDSQLPKDRFSAERLKGVDSTLKIQPAELGDSAVYLCASSFESLNTEAFFGQGTRLTVV.

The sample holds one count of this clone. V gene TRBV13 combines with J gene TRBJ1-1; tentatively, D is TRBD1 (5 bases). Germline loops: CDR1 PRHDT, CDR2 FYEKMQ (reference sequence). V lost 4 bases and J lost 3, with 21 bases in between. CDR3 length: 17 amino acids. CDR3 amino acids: CASSSFTGTPSDTEAFF. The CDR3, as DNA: TGTGCCAGCAGCTCCTTCACCGGGACTCCGTCGGACACTGAAGCTTTCTTT.

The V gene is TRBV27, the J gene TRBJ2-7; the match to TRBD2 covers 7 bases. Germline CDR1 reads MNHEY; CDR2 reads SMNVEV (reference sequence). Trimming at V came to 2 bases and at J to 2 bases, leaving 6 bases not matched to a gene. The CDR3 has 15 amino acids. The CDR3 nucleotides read TGTGCCAGCAGTTTACTGCGGGAGATGCCCTACGAGCAGTACTTC. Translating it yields CASSLLREMPYEQYF.

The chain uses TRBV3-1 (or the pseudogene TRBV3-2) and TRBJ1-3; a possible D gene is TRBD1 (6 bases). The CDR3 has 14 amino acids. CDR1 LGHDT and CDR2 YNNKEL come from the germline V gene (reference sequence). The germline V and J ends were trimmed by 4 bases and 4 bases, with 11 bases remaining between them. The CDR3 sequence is CASSLTRGGNTIYF. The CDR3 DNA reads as TGTGCCAGCAGCCTCACGAGGGGGGGAAACACCATATATTTT.

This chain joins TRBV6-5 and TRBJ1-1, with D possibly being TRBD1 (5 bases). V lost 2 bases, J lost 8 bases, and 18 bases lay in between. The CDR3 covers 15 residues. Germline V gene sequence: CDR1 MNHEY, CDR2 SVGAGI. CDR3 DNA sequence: TGTGCCAGCAGTTACCTACAGCCGGGGGGAGTAGAAGCTTTCTTT. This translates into CASSYLQPGGVEAFF.

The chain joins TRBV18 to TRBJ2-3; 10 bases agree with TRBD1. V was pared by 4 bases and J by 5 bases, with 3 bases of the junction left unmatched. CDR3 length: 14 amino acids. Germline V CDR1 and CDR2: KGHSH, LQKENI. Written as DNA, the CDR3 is TGTGCCAGCTCACGGGACAGGGGAGGAGATACGCAGTATTTT. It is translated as CASSRDRGGDTQYF.

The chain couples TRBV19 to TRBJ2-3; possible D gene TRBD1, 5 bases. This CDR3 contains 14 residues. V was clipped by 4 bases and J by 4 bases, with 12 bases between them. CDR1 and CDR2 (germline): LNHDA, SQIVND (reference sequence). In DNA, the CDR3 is TGTGCCAGTAGTACCCGCAGGGTATCAGATACGCAGTATTTT. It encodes CASSTRRVSDTQYF. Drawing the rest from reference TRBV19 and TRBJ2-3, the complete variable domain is DGGITQSPKYLFRKEGQNVTLSCEQNLNHDAMYWYRQDPGQGLRLIYYSQIVNDFQKGDIAEGYSVSREKKESFPLTVTSAQKNPTAFYLCASSTRRVSDTQYFGPGTRLTVL.

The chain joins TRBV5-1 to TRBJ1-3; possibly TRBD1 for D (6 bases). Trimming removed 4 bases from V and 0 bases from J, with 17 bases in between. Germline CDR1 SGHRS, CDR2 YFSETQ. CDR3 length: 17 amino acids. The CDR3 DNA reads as TGCGCCAGCAGCATACAGGGAGGGGAACTCTCTGGAAACACCATATATTTT. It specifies CASSIQGGELSGNTIYF.

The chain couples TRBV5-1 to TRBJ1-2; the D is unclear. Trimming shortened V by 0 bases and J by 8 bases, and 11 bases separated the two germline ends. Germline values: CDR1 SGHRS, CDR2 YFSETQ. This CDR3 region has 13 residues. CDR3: CASSLALEGGYTF. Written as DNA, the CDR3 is TGCGCCAGCAGCTTGGCCCTCGAGGGAGGCTACACCTTC.

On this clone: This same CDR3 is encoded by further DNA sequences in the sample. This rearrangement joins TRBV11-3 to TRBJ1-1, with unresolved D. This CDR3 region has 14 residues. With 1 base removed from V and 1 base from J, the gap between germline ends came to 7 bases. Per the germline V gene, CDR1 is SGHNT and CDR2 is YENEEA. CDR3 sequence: CASSLGRSNTEAFF. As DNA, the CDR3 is TGTGCCAGCAGCTTAGGGCGGTCGAACACTGAAGCTTTCTTT.

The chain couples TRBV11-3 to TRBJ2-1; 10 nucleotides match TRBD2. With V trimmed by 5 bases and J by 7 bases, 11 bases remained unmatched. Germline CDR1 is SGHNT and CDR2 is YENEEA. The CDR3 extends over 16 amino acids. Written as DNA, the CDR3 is TGTGCCAGCAGCCCAGAACCGGGACTAGCGTGGAATGAGCAGTTCTTC. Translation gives CASSPEPGLAWNEQFF.

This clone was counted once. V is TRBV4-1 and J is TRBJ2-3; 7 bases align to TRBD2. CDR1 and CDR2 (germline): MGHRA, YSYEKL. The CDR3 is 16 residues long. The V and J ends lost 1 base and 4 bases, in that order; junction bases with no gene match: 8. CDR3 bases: TGCGCCAGCAGCCAAGGGCGGCGGGGAGGGCCAGATACGCAGTATTTT. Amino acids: CASSQGRRGGPDTQYF.